This record concerns one T cell receptor (beta chain) sequence. Its specificity is not known. From germline, CDR1 is SGHDN and CDR2 FVKESK. The CDR3 loop spans 15 amino acids. V gave up 5 bases and J gave up 4 bases; unmatched junction bases: 11. The sample originates from a study of T cell responses to AZD1222 COVID-19 vaccine. Produced via immunoSEQ multiplex PCR; TCRdb's table is partial and in-frame only. This sample has 90,000 to 130,000 clones, with over 85% found just once. General study results and limits: Just a handful of AZD1222 recipients tested seropositive at baseline. A mostly white British donor set with more females was recruited, and clonal diversity was possibly underestimated. Spike-specific TCR breadth rose after two AZD1222 doses, and depth rose as well. Spike was spanned by vaccine-associated CD4 TCRs, with dominance at 160-218 and 743-854.

The receptor's source is an adult who received the AZD1222 COVID-19 vaccine. The gene calls are TRBV14 and TRBJ2-7, with 7 bases fitting TRBD1. Source: peripheral blood, taken 28 days after the second AZD1222 dose. The CDR3 sequence is CASSFVTGAPYEQYF. CDR3 DNA sequence: TGTGCCAGCAGCTTCGTCACAGGGGCGCCATACGAGCAGTACTTC.